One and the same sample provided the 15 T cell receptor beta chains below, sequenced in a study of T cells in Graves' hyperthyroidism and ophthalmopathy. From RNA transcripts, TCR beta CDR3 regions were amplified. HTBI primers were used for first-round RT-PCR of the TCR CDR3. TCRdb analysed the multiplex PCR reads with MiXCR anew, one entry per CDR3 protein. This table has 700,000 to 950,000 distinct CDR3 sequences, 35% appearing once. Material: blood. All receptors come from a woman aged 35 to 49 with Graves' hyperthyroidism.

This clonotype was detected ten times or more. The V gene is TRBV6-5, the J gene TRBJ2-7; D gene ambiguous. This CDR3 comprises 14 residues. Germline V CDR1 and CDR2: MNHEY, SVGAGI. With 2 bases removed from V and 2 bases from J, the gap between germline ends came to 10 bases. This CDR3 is CASSYEAGAYEQYF. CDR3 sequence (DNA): TGTGCCAGCAGTTACGAGGCCGGAGCCTACGAGCAGTACTTC.

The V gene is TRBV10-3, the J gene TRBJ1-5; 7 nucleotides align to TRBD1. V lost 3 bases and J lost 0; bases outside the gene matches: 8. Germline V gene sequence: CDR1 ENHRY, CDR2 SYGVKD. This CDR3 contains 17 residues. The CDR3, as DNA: TGTGCCATCAGTGACTCTGGCAGGGGGAATAGCAATCAGCCCCAGCATTTT. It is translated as CAISDSGRGNSNQPQHF.

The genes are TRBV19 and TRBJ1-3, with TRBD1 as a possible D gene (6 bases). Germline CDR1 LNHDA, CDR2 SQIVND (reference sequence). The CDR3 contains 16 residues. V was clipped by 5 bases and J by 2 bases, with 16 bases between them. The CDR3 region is CASSSNPGEAGNTIYF. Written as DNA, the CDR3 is TGTGCCAGTAGTTCCAACCCAGGGGAGGCTGGAAACACCATATATTTT.

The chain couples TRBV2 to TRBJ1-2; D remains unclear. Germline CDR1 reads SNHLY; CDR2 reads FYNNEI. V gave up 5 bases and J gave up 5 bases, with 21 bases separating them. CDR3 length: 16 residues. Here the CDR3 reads CASSWTITQAGYGYTF. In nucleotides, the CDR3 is TGTGCCAGCAGTTGGACCATAACCCAAGCGGGGTATGGCTACACCTTC.

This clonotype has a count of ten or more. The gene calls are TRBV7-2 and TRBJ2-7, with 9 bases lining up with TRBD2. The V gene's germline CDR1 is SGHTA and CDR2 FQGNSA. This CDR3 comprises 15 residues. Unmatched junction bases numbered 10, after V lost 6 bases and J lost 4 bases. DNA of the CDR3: TGTGCCAGCAGTCCAGATAGCGGGAGAAAGTACGAGCAGTACTTC. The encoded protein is CASSPDSGRKYEQYF.

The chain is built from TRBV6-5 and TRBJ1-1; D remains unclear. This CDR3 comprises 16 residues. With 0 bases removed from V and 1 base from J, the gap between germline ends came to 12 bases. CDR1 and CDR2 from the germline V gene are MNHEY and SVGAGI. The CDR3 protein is CASSYSNWYGNTEAFF. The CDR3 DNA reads TGTGCCAGCAGTTACTCGAACTGGTACGGGAACACTGAAGCTTTCTTT.

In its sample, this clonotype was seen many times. This CDR3 is CASSVRAGQPQHF. The CDR3 DNA reads TGTGCCAGCAGCGTCAGGGCGGGACAGCCCCAGCATTTT. The V gene is TRBV6-4, the J gene TRBJ1-5, with D maybe TRBD1 (5 bases). The V end lost 6 bases, the J end lost 7 bases, and 13 bases lay between the germline ends. Per the germline V gene, CDR1 is MRHNA and CDR2 is SNTAGT. The CDR3 loop spans 13 amino acids.

As DNA, the CDR3 is TGTGCCAGCAGCTTAATGGAGGGGGGTAATCAGCCCCAGCATTTT. Translating it yields CASSLMEGGNQPQHF. The chain links TRBV7-2 to TRBJ1-5; a weak D match, TRBD1 (6 bases). This CDR3 has 15 amino acids. The germline V and J ends were trimmed by 2 bases and 4 bases, with 12 bases remaining between them. Germline-derived CDR1 and CDR2 are SGHTA and FQGNSA.

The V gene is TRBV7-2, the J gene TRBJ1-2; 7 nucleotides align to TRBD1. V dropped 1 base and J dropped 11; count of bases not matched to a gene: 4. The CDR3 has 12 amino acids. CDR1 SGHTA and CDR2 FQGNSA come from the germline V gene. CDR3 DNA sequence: TGTGCCAGCAGCTTAGATAGGGACAGTTACACCTTC. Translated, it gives CASSLDRDSYTF. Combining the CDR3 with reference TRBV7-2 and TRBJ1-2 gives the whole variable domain GAGVSQSPSNKVTEKGKDVELRCDPISGHTALYWYRQSLGQGLEFLIYFQGNSAPDKSGLPSDRFSAERTGGSVSTLTIQRTQQEDSAVYLCASSLDRDSYTFGSGTRLTVV.

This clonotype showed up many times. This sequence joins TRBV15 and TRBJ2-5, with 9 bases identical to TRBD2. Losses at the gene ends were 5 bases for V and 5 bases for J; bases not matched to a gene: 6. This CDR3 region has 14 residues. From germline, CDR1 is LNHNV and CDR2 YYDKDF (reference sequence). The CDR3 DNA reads TGTGCCACCAGCGCCGGGACTAGCTGGGAGACCCAGTACTTC. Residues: CATSAGTSWETQYF.

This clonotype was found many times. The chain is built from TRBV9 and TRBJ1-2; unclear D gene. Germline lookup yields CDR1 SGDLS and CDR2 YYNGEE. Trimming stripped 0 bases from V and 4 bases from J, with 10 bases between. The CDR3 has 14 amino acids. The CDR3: CASSVVEGSYGYTF. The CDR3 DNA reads TGTGCCAGCAGCGTAGTTGAGGGTTCCTATGGCTACACCTTC.

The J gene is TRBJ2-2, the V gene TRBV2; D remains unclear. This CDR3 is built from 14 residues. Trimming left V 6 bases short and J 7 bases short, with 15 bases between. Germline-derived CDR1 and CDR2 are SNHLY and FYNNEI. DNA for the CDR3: TGTGCCAGCAGGACCTCCTCTAGAGACGGGGAGCTGTTTTTT. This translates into CASRTSSRDGELFF.

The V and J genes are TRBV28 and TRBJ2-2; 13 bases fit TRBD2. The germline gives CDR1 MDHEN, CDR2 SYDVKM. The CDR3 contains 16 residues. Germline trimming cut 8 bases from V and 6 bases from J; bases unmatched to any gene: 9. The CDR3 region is CASFQGLAGEAGELFF. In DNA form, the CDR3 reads TGTGCCAGCTTCCAAGGACTAGCGGGAGAGGCCGGGGAGCTGTTTTTT.

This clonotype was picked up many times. The CDR3 loop is CASRPRQVTEAFF. The CDR3 DNA is TGTGCCAGCAGACCCCGACAGGTAACTGAAGCTTTCTTT. The J gene is TRBJ1-1, the V gene TRBV7-9, with a weak D call TRBD1 (6 bases). There are 13 residues in the CDR3. Per the germline V gene, CDR1 is SEHNR and CDR2 is FQNEAQ (reference sequence). Deletions cut 6 bases from V and 5 bases from J, with 13 bases between.

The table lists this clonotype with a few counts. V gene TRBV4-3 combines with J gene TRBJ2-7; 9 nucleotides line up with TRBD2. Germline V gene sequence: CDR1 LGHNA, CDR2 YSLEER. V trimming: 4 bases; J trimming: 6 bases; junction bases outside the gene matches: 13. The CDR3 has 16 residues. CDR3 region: CASSPSLAGGSLEQYF. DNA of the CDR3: TGCGCCAGCAGCCCTTCCCTTGCGGGAGGGAGCCTCGAGCAGTACTTC.